Listed below are T cell receptor beta chains from one sample, sequenced in a study of breast tumors, draining lymph nodes, adjacent tissues. A single record per CDR3 protein comes from TCRdb applying MiXCR to the multiplex PCR reads. The top ten hold 3% to 4% of the sample, which has 180,000 or so distinct CDR3 sequences, about 33% seen once. The sample taken for sequencing was axillary lymph node tissue. These receptor sequences come from a female donor with breast cancer. Some clones in this sample may be carry-over from other donors' samples. Both conserved end residues are part of each CDR3. A D gene is named only where the DNA matches it firmly. Only some rows state a clone size, as once, few, many or a class for expanded clones.

TRBJ1-2 | many | NA | TRBV3-1 | TGTGCCAGCAGCCAAGTAGGGATGGGTGGCTACACCTTC | CASSQVGMGGYTF
TRBJ1-6 | many | NA | TRBV6-5 | TGTGCCAGCACTCCAAAAGGTATGAATTCACCCCTCCACTTT | CASTPKGMNSPLHF
TRBJ2-1 | many | TRBD2 | TRBV28 | TGTGCCAGCAGACTAGGGAGGCTAGCGGGGGGGCGATTCTTC | CASRLGRLAGGRFF
TRBJ1-5 | NA | NA | TRBV14 | TGTGCCAGCAGCCAAGCTAAGGGTGGCGAGCATTTT | CASSQAKGGEHF
TRBJ1-5 | few | NA | TRBV6-6 | TGTGCCAGCAGTCACTCTGAGGCGGAGCCCCAGCATTTT | CASSHSEAEPQHF
TRBJ2-3 | NA | NA | TRBV11-1 | TGTGCCAGCAGGAGAGGAGGGACAGATACAGATACGCAGTATTTT | CASRRGGTDTDTQYF
TRBJ1-2 | many | NA | TRBV28 | TGTGCCAGCAGTGAGGGACCGTTTAGGGGCTACACCTTC | CASSEGPFRGYTF
TRBJ1-4 | many | NA | TRBV12-3/TRBV12-4 | TGTGCCAGCAGTTTGTTCGGGGGGGGGGAAAAACTGTTTTTT | CASSLFGGGEKLFF
TRBJ1-1 | few | NA | TRBV20-1 | TGCAGTGCTCCTACGGATAGGGAGCCCCGGCGGGCTTTCTTT | CSAPTDREPRRAFF
TRBJ2-3 | many | NA | TRBV11-3 | TGTGCCAGCAGCCTAAACCCAGCAGATACGCAGTATTTT | CASSLNPADTQYF
TRBJ1-1 | many | NA | TRBV20-1 | TGCAGTGCTTCTCAGATCACTGAAGCTTTCTTT | CSASQITEAFF
TRBJ2-1 | NA | NA | TRBV2 | TGTGCCAGCATGGGGGAAACCTGCAATGAGCAGCTCTTC | CASMGETCNEQLF
TRBJ2-1 | few | NA | TRBV20-1 | TGCAGTGCTAGGATAGCCCGCGGGCGGGCGGCGGGCTACAATGAGCAGTTCTTC | CSARIARGRAAGYNEQFF
TRBJ2-5 | many | NA | TRBV10-1 | TGCGCCAGCAGCGAGGACAACCAAGAGACCCAGTACTTC | CASSEDNQETQYF
TRBJ2-5 | NA | TRBD2 | TRBV7-2 | TGTGCCAGCAGCTTATATGTCATGCTAGCGGGCGTTAAAGAGACCCAGTACTTC | CASSLYVMLAGVKETQYF
TRBJ2-7 | many | NA | TRBV10-1 | TGCGCCAGCAGTGGGGGGGTGAGCCACGAGCAGTACTTC | CASSGGVSHEQYF
TRBJ1-6 | NA | NA | TRBV4-1 | TGCGCCAGCAGCCCACCTCAGGGGAATTCACCCCTCCACTTT | CASSPPQGNSPLHF
TRBJ2-2 | many | TRBD2 | TRBV6-2/TRBV6-3 | TGTGCCAGCGGCCTGGGACTAGCGGGGCCCGGGGAGCTGTTTTTT | CASGLGLAGPGELFF
TRBJ1-5 | NA | TRBD1 | TRBV10-3 | TGTGCCATCAGTGAGTCGGCAGGGGGCGAAAATCAGCCCCAGCATTTT | CAISESAGGENQPQHF
TRBJ2-5 | many | NA | TRBV10-3 | TGTGCCATCAGTGCCCTGCTTCTCGGGACCCAGTACTTC | CAISALLLGTQYF
TRBJ2-7 | many | TRBD2 | TRBV11-3 | TGTGCCAGCAGCTTAGATCCCCTCGGGGGGGAGCAGTACTTC | CASSLDPLGGEQYF
TRBJ1-2 | many | NA | TRBV27 | TGTGCCAGCAGTCCCCTGCGGGGGATTGTTAACTATGGCTACACCTTC | CASSPLRGIVNYGYTF
TRBJ2-3 | NA | NA | TRBV25-1 | TGTGCCAGCAGTACCCGGGCCAGCACAGATACGCAGTATTTT | CASSTRASTDTQYF
TRBJ1-4 | many | NA | TRBV5-8 | TGTGCCAGCAGCACGTCAGGATTTGAAGAAAAACTGTTTTTT | CASSTSGFEEKLFF
TRBJ1-3 | NA | NA | TRBV10-3 | TGTGCCATCAGTGAGCCAAAGGGCCCTAACTATGGCTACACCATATATTTT | CAISEPKGPNYGYTIYF
TRBJ2-7 | many | TRBD1 | TRBV9 | TGTGCCAGCAGCACCACAGGGGTTCTACACGAGCAGTACTTC | CASSTTGVLHEQYF
TRBJ2-3 | many | TRBD2 | TRBV7-2 | TGTGCCAGCAGACCAGGGCTAGCGGGGCGCACAGATACGCAGTATTTT | CASRPGLAGRTDTQYF
TRBJ1-1 | NA | NA | TRBV11-1 | TGTGCCAGCAGCCCCTCGGGGGTCGGCACTGAAGCTTTCTTT | CASSPSGVGTEAFF
TRBJ1-1 | NA | NA | TRBV14 | TGTGCCAGCAGCCAAGGTGTTCTCAGGGTAATGAACACTGAAGCTTTCTTT | CASSQGVLRVMNTEAFF
TRBJ2-2 | NA | NA | TRBV5-1 | TGCGCCAGCAGCTTGGCGACTAGCGGGGAGCTGTTTTTT | CASSLATSGELFF
TRBJ1-4 | NA | NA | TRBV9 | TGTGCCAGCAGCTTCCGACCGGCGAGAAATGAAAAACTGTTTTTT | CASSFRPARNEKLFF